Listed below are T cell receptor beta chains from one sample, sequenced in a study of T-cell memory formation after mild COVID-19. MiXCR was run by TCRdb on the 5' RACE reads, yielding one entry per CDR3 protein. The repertoire holds about 190,000 distinct CDR3 sequences, with around 20% as singletons. Input material: PBMCs or a T cell subset sorted from them (not recorded which). The receptor set was obtained from an adult woman who had mild COVID-19 (a few samples of this study predate the infection). Cell type and time point are not known. Both conserved end residues are part of each CDR3. The order of the fields is V gene, CDR3 protein.

TRBV24-1 | CATSEQGRKETQYF
TRBV12-3/TRBV12-4 | CASSLSGTQETQYF
TRBV12-3/TRBV12-4 | CASRRGQSNQPQHF
TRBV7-3 | CASSPGTQNTEAFF
TRBV29-1 | CSVGRFTEAFF
TRBV20-1 | CSAGQGIGYTF
TRBV20-1 | CSAGQPPQGREQYF
TRBV7-8 | CASSRQGAQETQYF
TRBV20-1 | CSARRGGDGEAFF
TRBV7-9 | CASSLTGLEAGEQYF
TRBV29-1 | CSVEGGQGSYEQYF
TRBV12-3/TRBV12-4 | CASSPYFEVGASYEQYF
TRBV4-2 | CASSQEGLASHEQYF
TRBV7-7 | CASSPAAGGTGELFF
TRBV11-2 | CASSLPGSYEQYF
TRBV12-3/TRBV12-4 | CASSLGTGVSEQFF
TRBV6-5 | CASTHRREQNTEAFF
TRBV5-1 | CASSLAGVSSPSYEQYF
TRBV5-1 | CASRPGQSTDTQYF
TRBV12-3/TRBV12-4 | CASSLGRTNTGELFF
TRBV12-3/TRBV12-4 | CASRKRGGWSDTQYF
TRBV7-2 | CASSSIRGLGGFPEAFF